This TCR beta chain derives from a study of control samples from healthy donors and cancer patients. Germline lookup yields CDR1 LNHDA and CDR2 SQIVND (reference sequence). The germline V and J ends were trimmed by 5 bases and 7 bases, with 18 bases remaining between them. This CDR3 is built from 16 residues. Some clones are missing from TCRdb's copy, which holds only in-frame ones; the method was immunoSEQ multiplex PCR. This table holds over 85,000 clones, around 89% found once. The rearrangement links TRBV19 to TRBJ1-6; possible D gene TRBD1, 5 bases. The receptor was derived from an older woman with lung cancer. The sequencing input was PBMCs. The CDR3 reads CASSLAGGPTNSPLHF. The CDR3 bases are TGTGCCAGTAGTCTCGCGGGGGGACCGACAAATTCACCCCTCCACTTT.